The subject of this entry is one T cell receptor beta chain. The method was immunoSEQ multiplex PCR; TCRdb's version includes in-frame clones alone and lacks a portion of them. The data show tens of thousands of clones, roughly 80% seen once. This entry comes from a study of PD-L1 blockade in urothelial cancer. CDR1 and CDR2 (germline): SGHRS, YFSETQ. This CDR3 is built from 14 residues. J was trimmed by 1 base and V by 6 bases; bases with no gene match: 6. The chain has TRBV5-1 and TRBJ1-2, with 7 bases fitting TRBD1. This receptor was obtained from a man over 45 with urothelial cancer. Sequences were derived from PBMCs, sampled around atezolizumab (anti-PD-L1) treatment. The CDR3 DNA sequence: TGCGCCAGCACCGGGGACAGTTATAACTATGGCTACACCTTC. It encodes CASTGDSYNYGYTF.